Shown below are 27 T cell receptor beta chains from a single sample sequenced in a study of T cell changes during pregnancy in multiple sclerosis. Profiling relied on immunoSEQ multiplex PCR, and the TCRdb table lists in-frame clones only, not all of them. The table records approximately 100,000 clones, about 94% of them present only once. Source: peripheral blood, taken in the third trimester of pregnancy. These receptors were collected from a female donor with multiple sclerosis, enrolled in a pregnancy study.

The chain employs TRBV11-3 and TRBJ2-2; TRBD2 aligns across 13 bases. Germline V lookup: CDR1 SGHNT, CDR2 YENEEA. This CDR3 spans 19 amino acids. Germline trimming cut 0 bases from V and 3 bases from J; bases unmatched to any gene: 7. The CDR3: CASSLEPLAGGPYTGELFF. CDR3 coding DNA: TGTGCCAGCAGCTTAGAGCCACTAGCGGGAGGGCCATACACCGGGGAGCTGTTTTTT.

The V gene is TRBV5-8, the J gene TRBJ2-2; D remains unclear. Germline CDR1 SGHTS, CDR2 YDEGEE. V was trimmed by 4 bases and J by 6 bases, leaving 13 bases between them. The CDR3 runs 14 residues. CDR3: CASSLRVRPGELFF. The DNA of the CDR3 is TGTGCCAGCAGCCTTCGTGTCCGTCCCGGGGAGCTGTTTTTT.

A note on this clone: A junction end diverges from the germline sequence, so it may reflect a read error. Here the CDR3 DNA reads TGTGCTAGCAGCCGACGTTCAAACGGACTAGCATTGGAGACCCAGTACTTC. Amino acids: CASSRRSNGLALETQYF. The chain carries TRBV7-7 and TRBJ2-5; 8 nucleotides match TRBD2. The CDR3 covers 17 residues. Germline lookup yields CDR1 SSHAT and CDR2 FNYEAQ (reference sequence).

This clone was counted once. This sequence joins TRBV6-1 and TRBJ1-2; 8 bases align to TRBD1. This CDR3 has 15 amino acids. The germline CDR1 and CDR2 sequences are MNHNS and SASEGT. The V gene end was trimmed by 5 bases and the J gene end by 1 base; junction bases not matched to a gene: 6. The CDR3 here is CASSTRDRSNYGYTF. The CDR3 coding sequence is TGTGCCAGCAGTACCCGGGACAGGAGTAACTATGGCTACACCTTC.

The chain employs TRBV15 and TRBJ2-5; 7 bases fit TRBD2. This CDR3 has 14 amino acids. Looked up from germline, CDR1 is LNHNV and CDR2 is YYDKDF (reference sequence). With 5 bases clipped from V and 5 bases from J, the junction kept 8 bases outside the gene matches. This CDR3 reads CATSGRGDSETQYF. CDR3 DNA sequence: TGTGCCACCAGCGGCCGGGGGGATAGCGAGACCCAGTACTTC.

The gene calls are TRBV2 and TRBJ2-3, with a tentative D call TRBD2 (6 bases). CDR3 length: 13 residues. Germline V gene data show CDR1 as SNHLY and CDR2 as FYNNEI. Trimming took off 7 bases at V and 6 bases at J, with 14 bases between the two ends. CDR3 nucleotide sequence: TGTGCCAGCAACGGGGGACTCGAGGATACGCAGTATTTT. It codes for CASNGGLEDTQYF.

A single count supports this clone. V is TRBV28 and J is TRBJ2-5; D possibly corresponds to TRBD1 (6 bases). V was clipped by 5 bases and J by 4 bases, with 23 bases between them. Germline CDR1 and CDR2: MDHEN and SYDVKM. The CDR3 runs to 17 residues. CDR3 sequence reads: CASSTTGTLNEGETQYF. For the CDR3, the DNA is TGTGCCAGCAGTACAACCGGGACACTTAACGAGGGAGAGACCCAGTACTTC. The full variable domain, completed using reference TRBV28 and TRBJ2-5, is DVKVTQSSRYLVKRTGEKVFLECVQDMDHENMFWYRQDPGLGLRLIYFSYDVKMKEKGDIPEGYSVSREKKERFSLILESASTNQTSMYLCASSTTGTLNEGETQYFGPGTRLLVL.

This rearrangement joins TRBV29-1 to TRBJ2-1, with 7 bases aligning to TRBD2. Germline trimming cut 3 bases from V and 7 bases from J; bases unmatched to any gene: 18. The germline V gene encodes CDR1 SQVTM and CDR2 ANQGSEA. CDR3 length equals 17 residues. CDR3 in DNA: TGCAGCGTTGATTCTCCGGCGGGCCTAGCGGTTACAAATGAGCAGTTCTTC. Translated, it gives CSVDSPAGLAVTNEQFF.

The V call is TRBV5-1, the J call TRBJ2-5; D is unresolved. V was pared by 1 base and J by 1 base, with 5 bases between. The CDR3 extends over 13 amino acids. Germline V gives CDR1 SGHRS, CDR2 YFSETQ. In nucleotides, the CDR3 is TGCGCCAGCAGCTTGCCAGGCCAAGAGACCCAGTACTTC. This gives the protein CASSLPGQETQYF.

CDR3 bases: TGTGCCAGCAGTTTCAGGAGGCGGGAGGGCACAGATACGCAGTATTTT. Residues: CASSFRRREGTDTQYF. The chain links TRBV27 to TRBJ2-3; 8 nucleotides match TRBD2. V was pared by 3 bases and J by 1 base, with 6 bases of the junction left unmatched. Per the germline V gene, CDR1 is MNHEY and CDR2 is SMNVEV (reference sequence). This CDR3 has 16 amino acids.

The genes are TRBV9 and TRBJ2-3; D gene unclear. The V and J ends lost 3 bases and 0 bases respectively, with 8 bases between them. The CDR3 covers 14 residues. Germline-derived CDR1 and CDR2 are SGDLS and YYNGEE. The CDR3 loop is CASSATTSTDTQYF. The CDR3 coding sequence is TGTGCCAGCAGCGCCACTACTAGCACAGATACGCAGTATTTT.

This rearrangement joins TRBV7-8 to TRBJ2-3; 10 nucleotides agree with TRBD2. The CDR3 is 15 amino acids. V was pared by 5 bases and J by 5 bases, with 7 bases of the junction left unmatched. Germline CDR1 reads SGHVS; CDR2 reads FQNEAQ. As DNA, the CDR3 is TGTGCCAGCAGCGAGCTAGCGGGAGTTCGAGATACGCAGTATTTT. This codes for CASSELAGVRDTQYF.

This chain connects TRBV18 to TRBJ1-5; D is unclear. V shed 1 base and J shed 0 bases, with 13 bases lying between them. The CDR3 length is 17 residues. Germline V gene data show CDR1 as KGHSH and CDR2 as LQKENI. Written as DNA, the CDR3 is TGTGCCAGCTCACCACTAGCAGAGGCGGTTAGCAATCAGCCCCAGCATTTT. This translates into CASSPLAEAVSNQPQHF.

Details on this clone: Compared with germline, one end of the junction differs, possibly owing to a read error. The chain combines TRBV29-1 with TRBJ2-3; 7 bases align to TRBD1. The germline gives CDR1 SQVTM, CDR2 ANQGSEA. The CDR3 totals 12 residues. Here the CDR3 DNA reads TGCAGCGTTGAAGAGGGCGGCGACAGGGAAAATTTT. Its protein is CSVEEGGDRENF.

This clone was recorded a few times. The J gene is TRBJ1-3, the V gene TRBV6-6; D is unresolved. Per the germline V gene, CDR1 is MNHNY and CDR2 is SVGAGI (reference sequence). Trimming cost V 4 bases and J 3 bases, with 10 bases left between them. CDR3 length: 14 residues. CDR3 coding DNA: TGTGCCAGCAGTTTTGGAGGGAGTGGAAACACCATATATTTT. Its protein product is CASSFGGSGNTIYF.

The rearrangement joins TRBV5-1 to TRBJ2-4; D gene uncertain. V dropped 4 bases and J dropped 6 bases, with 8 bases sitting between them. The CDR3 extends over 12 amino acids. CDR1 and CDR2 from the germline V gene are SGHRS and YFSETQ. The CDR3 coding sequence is TGCGCCAGCAGCAGTACTGGAAACATTCAGTACTTC. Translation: CASSSTGNIQYF.

This CDR3 reads CASSSLDRINYGYTF. The CDR3 DNA is TGTGCCAGCAGTTCATTGGACAGGATTAACTATGGCTACACCTTC. The chain uses TRBV6-5 and TRBJ1-2, with 7 bases matching TRBD1. Germline CDR1 is MNHEY and CDR2 is SVGAGI. The CDR3 is 15 amino acids. V lost 4 bases to trimming and J lost 1 base; unmatched junction nucleotides: 6.

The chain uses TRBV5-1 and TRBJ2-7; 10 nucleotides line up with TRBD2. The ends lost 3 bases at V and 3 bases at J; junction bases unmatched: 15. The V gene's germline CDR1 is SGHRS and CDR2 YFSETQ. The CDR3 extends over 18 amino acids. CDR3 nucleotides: TGCGCCAGCAGCTATAGCCAGATGGTACTAGCGGGAAGCTACGAGCAGTACTTC. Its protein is CASSYSQMVLAGSYEQYF.

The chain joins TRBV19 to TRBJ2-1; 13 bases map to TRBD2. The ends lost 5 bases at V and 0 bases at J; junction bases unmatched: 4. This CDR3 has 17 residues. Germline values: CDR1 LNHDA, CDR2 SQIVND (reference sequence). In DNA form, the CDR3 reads TGTGCCAGTAGTCGACTAGCGGGAGGTAGCTCCTACAATGAGCAGTTCTTC. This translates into CASSRLAGGSSYNEQFF.

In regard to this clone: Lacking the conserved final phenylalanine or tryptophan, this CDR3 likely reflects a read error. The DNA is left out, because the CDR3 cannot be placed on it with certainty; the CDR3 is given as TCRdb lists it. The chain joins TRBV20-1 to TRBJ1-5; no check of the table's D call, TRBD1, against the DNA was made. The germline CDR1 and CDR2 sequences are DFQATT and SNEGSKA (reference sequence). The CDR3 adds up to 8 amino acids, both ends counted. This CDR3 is CSARGTGD.

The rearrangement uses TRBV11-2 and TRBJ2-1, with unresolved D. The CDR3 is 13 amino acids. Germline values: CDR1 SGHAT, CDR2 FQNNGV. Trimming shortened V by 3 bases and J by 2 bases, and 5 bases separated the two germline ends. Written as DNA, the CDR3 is TGTGCCAGCAGCTTGGCACCCTACAATGAGCAGTTCTTC. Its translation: CASSLAPYNEQFF.

CDR3 DNA: TGTGCCAGCAGCGCCTGGACTAGCGGGATGGGCGATACGCAGTATTTT. Its protein is CASSAWTSGMGDTQYF. The chain recombines TRBV7-2 with TRBJ2-3, with 12 bases matching TRBD2. After removal of 5 bases from V and 6 bases from J, the junction contained 9 bases not matched to a gene. The CDR3 loop spans 16 amino acids. Germline assignment: CDR1 SGHTA and CDR2 FQGNSA.

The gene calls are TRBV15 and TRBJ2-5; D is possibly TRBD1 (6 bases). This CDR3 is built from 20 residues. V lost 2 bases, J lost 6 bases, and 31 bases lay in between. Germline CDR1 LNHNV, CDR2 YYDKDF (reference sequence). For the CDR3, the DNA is TGTGCCACCAGCAGACCCACCGGGGATTTTACAGGGAATAGCAGGCAGACCCAGTACTTC. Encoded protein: CATSRPTGDFTGNSRQTQYF.

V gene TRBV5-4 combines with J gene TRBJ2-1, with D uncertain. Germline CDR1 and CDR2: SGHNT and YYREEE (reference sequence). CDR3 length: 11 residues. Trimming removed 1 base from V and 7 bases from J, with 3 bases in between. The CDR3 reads CASSLYNEQFF. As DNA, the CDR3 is TGTGCCAGCAGCTTGTATAATGAGCAGTTCTTC.

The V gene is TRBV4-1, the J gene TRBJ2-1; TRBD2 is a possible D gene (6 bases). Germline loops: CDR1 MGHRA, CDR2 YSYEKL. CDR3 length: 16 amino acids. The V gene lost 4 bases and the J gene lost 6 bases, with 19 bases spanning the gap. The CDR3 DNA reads TGCGCCAGCAGCCTAGCGGCTCGGAGGGTGGGCAATGAGCAGTTCTTC. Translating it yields CASSLAARRVGNEQFF.

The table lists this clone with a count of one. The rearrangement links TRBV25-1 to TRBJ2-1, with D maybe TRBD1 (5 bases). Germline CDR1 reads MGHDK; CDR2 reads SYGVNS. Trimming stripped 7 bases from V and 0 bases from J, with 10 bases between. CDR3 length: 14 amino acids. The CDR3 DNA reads TGTGCCAGCAAGGGGCGTAGCTCCTACAATGAGCAGTTCTTC. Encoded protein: CASKGRSSYNEQFF.

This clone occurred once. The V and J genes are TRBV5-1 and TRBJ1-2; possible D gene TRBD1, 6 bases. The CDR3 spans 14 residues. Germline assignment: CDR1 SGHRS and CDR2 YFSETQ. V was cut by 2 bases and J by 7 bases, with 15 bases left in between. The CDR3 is CASSFVAGEGGYTF. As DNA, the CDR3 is TGCGCCAGCAGCTTCGTGGCAGGGGAAGGTGGCTACACCTTC.